The rows below give T cell receptor beta chains drawn from one sample of a study of T cell changes during pregnancy in multiple sclerosis. Only in-frame clones appear in the TCRdb table, and some are missing; sequencing was by immunoSEQ multiplex PCR. The table has tens of thousands of clones, 85% to 95% seen once. The sequenced sample was CD8+ T cells from peripheral blood mononuclear cells, obtained in the third trimester of pregnancy. These receptors all come from a female donor with multiple sclerosis, enrolled in a pregnancy study. CDR3s include the opening cysteine and the closing phenylalanine or tryptophan. The order of the fields is clone size, J gene, V gene, D gene, CDR3 DNA, CDR3 protein. A D gene is named only where the DNA matches it firmly. A clone size is listed for some rows: how often the clone was seen (once, few, many), or a class if it is expanded.

>-|TRBJ2-5|TRBV2|-
TGTGCCAGCTCGACCTCTTCAGGGGAAGAGACCCAGTACTTC
CASSTSSGEETQYF
>once|TRBJ1-6|TRBV7-8|TRBD1
TGTGCCAGCAGTTGGGACAGTACTTCACCCCTCCACTTT
CASSWDSTSPLHF
>-|TRBJ2-5|TRBV7-8|TRBD2
TGTGCCAGCAGCTTACCGACTAGCGGGGGGGCGGTTGAGGAGACCCAGTACTTC
CASSLPTSGGAVEETQYF
>-|TRBJ1-1|TRBV13|-
TGTGCCAGCGTTCGGGCCGGCGGGGCTTTCTTT
CASVRAGGAFF
>-|TRBJ1-1|TRBV27|-
TGTGCCAGCAGTTTGAGTCAGGGGTCTACTGAAGCTTTCTTT
CASSLSQGSTEAFF
>-|TRBJ1-2|TRBV13|-
TGTGCCAGCGACGGTCCGGGGGGGTACTATGGCTACACCTTC
CASDGPGGYYGYTF
>-|TRBJ1-2|TRBV4-2|-
TGTGCCAGCAGCCAGGAGGTGTTCAACTATGGCTACACCTTC
CASSQEVFNYGYTF
>-|TRBJ2-2|TRBV5-6|-
TGTGCCAGCAGCTATTCAATACAGGGTTGGGAAACCGGGGAGCTGTTTTTT
CASSYSIQGWETGELFF
>-|TRBJ2-1|TRBV27|TRBD2
TGTGCCAGCACCCCTGTGGGGGGGGACAATGAGCAGTTCTTC
CASTPVGGDNEQFF
>-|TRBJ2-7|TRBV7-2|-
TGTGCCAGCAGCTTGATACAGGGTCTTCACGAGCAGTACTTC
CASSLIQGLHEQYF
>-|TRBJ2-3|TRBV6-4|-
TGTGCCAGCAGTGAGCGGGACAGCACAGATACGCAGTATTTT
CASSERDSTDTQYF
>-|TRBJ2-5|TRBV27|-
TGTGCCAGCAGTTTATATTACACCAGCGGGCAAGAGACCCAGTACTTC
CASSLYYTSGQETQYF
>once|TRBJ1-5|TRBV6-5|TRBD1
TGTGCCAGCAGTTTAGGGGGCTTAAATCAGCCCCAGCATTTT
CASSLGGLNQPQHF
>few|TRBJ2-3|TRBV13|-
TGTGCCAGCAGCTTAGGCCAAGATACGCAGTATTTT
CASSLGQDTQYF
>-|TRBJ2-1|TRBV21-1|-
TGTGCCAGCAGTACAGGGGGGTTCTATGAGCAGTTCTTC
CASSTGGFYEQFF
>-|TRBJ1-1|TRBV5-1|-
TGCGCCAGCAGCCTCTGGTCGGGGACTGAAGCTTTCTTT
CASSLWSGTEAFF
>-|TRBJ2-1|TRBV27|-
TGTGCCAGCAGTTTATTTCCTTACAATGAGCAGTTCTTC
CASSLFPYNEQFF
>-|TRBJ2-3|TRBV28|-
TGTGCCAGCGCCCAGGGGCGCGGGGATACGCAGTATTTT
CASAQGRGDTQYF
>-|TRBJ1-5|TRBV25-1|TRBD1
TGTGCCAGCAGTAACCAGGGGGGTTCCAATCAGCCCCAGCATTTT
CASSNQGGSNQPQHF
>-|TRBJ2-7|TRBV7-8|TRBD1
TGTGCCAGCAGCTGGGACAGGAACTACGAGCAGTACTTC
CASSWDRNYEQYF
>-|TRBJ2-3|TRBV16|-
TGTGCCAGCAGCCAATCGGTCAGGGATACGCAGTATTTT
CASSQSVRDTQYF
>-|TRBJ1-2|TRBV15|-
TGTGCCACCAGCACAGGGGTTTTGACCTATGGCTACACCTTC
CATSTGVLTYGYTF
>few|TRBJ1-5|TRBV6-4|-
TGTGCCAGTCTTACACCTTATAGCAATCAGCCCCAGCATTTT
CASLTPYSNQPQHF
>-|TRBJ2-7|TRBV11-2|-
TGTGCCAGCAGCTTAGCCAGGGGTTTTTACGAGCAGTACTTC
CASSLARGFYEQYF
>-|TRBJ2-7|TRBV13|TRBD2
TGTGCCAGCAGCTTAGACGGGGGGGCCGGCCCCAGATGGCTCGAGCAGTACTTC
CASSLDGGAGPRWLEQYF
>-|TRBJ2-7|TRBV19|TRBD1
TGTGCCAGTAGTGCCCCTGGGGCCGACAGGGGCTTCGAGCAGTACTTC
CASSAPGADRGFEQYF
>-|TRBJ2-3|TRBV5-1|TRBD1
TGCGCCAGCAGCCCCGGTCGGGACAGGGGCACAGATACGCAGTATTTT
CASSPGRDRGTDTQYF
>-|TRBJ2-7|TRBV10-3|TRBD1
TGTGCCATGGGACAGCGTGGCGAGCAGTACTTC
CAMGQRGEQYF
>-|TRBJ1-5|TRBV6-5|-
TGTGCCAGCAGTTACGATGGGGGCCGGCAGCCCCAGCATTTT
CASSYDGGRQPQHF
>-|TRBJ1-2|TRBV11-2|-
TGTGCCAGCAGCCTGGGCCGGGGGAATGGCTACACCTTC
CASSLGRGNGYTF
>-|TRBJ2-2|TRBV23-1|TRBD1
TGCGCCAGCAGTCAATCGGGACAGATGAACACCGGGGAGCTGTTTTTT
CASSQSGQMNTGELFF
>-|TRBJ2-1|TRBV6-5|-
TGTGCCAGCCGTTTTACCGGGAGAAACAATGAGCAGTTCTTC
CASRFTGRNNEQFF
>-|TRBJ1-6|TRBV27|-
TGTGCCAGCAGTCTCGAGAGCTATTCACCCCTCCACTTT
CASSLESYSPLHF
>medium-sized|TRBJ1-1|TRBV4-1|-
TGCGCCAGCAGCCCTAGCGTTGTGAACACTGAAGCTTTCTTT
CASSPSVVNTEAFF
>-|TRBJ2-1|TRBV7-9|-
TGTGCCAGCCTTAGGGAGGTCGGCAATGAGCAGTTCTTC
CASLREVGNEQFF
>-|TRBJ1-2|TRBV5-6|-
TGTGCCAGCAGCCCCGGGGAAGGCAGGTTCCTCTATGGCTACACCTTC
CASSPGEGRFLYGYTF
>-|TRBJ2-3|TRBV15|-
TGTGCCACCAGCAGGATCGGCGACTATCATACAGATACGCAGTATTTT
CATSRIGDYHTDTQYF
>once|TRBJ1-4|TRBV2|TRBD1
TGTGCCAGCAGTCATAAGGGGGCGCGTACTAATGAAAAACTGTTTTTT
CASSHKGARTNEKLFF
>once|TRBJ2-5|TRBV5-4|TRBD1
TGTGCCAGCAGTACGACAGGGGGTTGGCAAGAGACCCAGTACTTC
CASSTTGGWQETQYF
>once|TRBJ2-7|TRBV5-4|TRBD2
TGTGCCAGCAGCTTTCGACTAGCGGGGGACTACGAGCAGTACTTC
CASSFRLAGDYEQYF
>-|TRBJ2-7|TRBV5-6|-
TGTGCCAGCAGCGCGGGGCTGACGGGGGTCTACGAGCAGTACTTC
CASSAGLTGVYEQYF
>-|TRBJ2-1|TRBV7-3|TRBD2
TGTGCCAGCAGCCCGTCCGGGACTAGCGGGAATGAGCAGTTCTTC
CASSPSGTSGNEQFF
>-|TRBJ2-2|TRBV23-1|-
TGCGCCAGCAGTCAATCCCTCCGGGGATCGAACACCGGGGAGCTGTTTTTT
CASSQSLRGSNTGELFF
>-|TRBJ1-2|TRBV13|-
TGTGCCAGCAGCTCCATATTGGCGGTCACTAACTATGGCTACACCTTC
CASSSILAVTNYGYTF
>-|TRBJ2-3|TRBV7-3|-
TGTGCCAGCAGCCTCTATAGCACAGATACGCAGTATTTT
CASSLYSTDTQYF
>-|TRBJ1-1|TRBV5-6|TRBD1
TGTGCCAGCATCTTTGGGACAGGGGACACTGAAGCTTTCTTT
CASIFGTGDTEAFF
>-|TRBJ2-1|TRBV9|TRBD2
TGTGCCAGCAGCGTAGACGGGGGGGGGTACAATGAGCAGTTCTTC
CASSVDGGGYNEQFF
>-|TRBJ1-2|TRBV7-6|-
TGTGCCAGCAGTCCCCGGGGGATGGATGGCTACACCTTC
CASSPRGMDGYTF
>-|TRBJ2-7|TRBV27|TRBD1
TGTGCCAGCAGTTTATTAGGGACAGGGTCCTACGAGCAGTACTTC
CASSLLGTGSYEQYF
>-|TRBJ2-7|TRBV2|TRBD2
TGTGCCAGCAGGGCCACTAGCGGGGGGAGCTCCTACGAGCAGTACTTC
CASRATSGGSSYEQYF
>once|TRBJ2-3|TRBV5-1|TRBD1
TGCGCCAGCAGCATGGGACAGGGGGCAGATACGCAGTATTTT
CASSMGQGADTQYF
>-|TRBJ2-3|TRBV2|TRBD2
TGTGCCAGCAGCAGAGGGGAGGGGACAGATACGCAGTATTTT
CASSRGEGTDTQYF
>-|TRBJ2-4|TRBV7-8|TRBD1
TGTGCCAGCAGCTTGGGACAGAAAAACATTCAGTACTTC
CASSLGQKNIQYF
>-|TRBJ1-4|TRBV6-5|TRBD1
TGTGCCAGCAGGCGGACAGGGGCAGGGGAAAAACTGTTTTTT
CASRRTGAGEKLFF
>-|TRBJ2-3|TRBV10-2|-
TGCGCCAGCAGGCAGGGCCCAGATACGCAGTATTTT
CASRQGPDTQYF
>once|TRBJ2-6|TRBV9|TRBD1
TGTGCCAGCAGCGTGGGGACAGCCCTCTCTGGGGCCAACGTCCTGACTTTC
CASSVGTALSGANVLTF
>-|TRBJ1-2|TRBV13|-
TGTGCCAGCAGCCCCAGGATCGACTATGGCTACACCTTC
CASSPRIDYGYTF
>-|TRBJ2-2|TRBV5-4|TRBD1
TGTGCCAGCAGCCTAGGACAGGGAGAGCTGTTTTTT
CASSLGQGELFF
>-|TRBJ2-1|TRBV13|-
TGTGCCAGCAGCTTAGGGGACAGCTACAATGAGCAGTTCTTC
CASSLGDSYNEQFF